What follows are 5 T cell receptor beta chains derived from one specimen sequenced in a study of OX40 agonist ivuxolimab in advanced cancers. The data were produced by immunoSEQ multiplex PCR, yet TCRdb's version contains in-frame clones alone and is incomplete. This table has over 150,000 clones, 94% appearing once. The sample consisted of CD4+ or CD8+ T cells sorted from blood, taken in a trial of the OX40 agonist ivuxolimab. The receptor set was obtained from an adult with an advanced solid tumor such as melanoma, head and neck, liver or kidney cancer.

The V call is TRBV7-9, the J call TRBJ1-3, with D hard to call. V lost 11 bases and J lost 0, with 14 bases in between. The CDR3 has 14 residues. CDR1 is SEHNR and CDR2 is FQNEAQ in the germline V gene (reference sequence). The CDR3 region is CAESAEGSGNTIYF. As DNA, the CDR3 is TGTGCCGAGTCCGCCGAAGGCTCTGGAAACACCATATATTTT.

This chain uses TRBV30 with TRBJ1-5; tentative D call: TRBD1 (5 bases). Germline V gives CDR1 GTSNPN, CDR2 SVGIG (reference sequence). Trimming pared 5 bases from V and 6 bases from J, leaving 17 bases between. The CDR3 totals 14 residues. DNA of the CDR3: TGTGCCTGGGGTTTCACAGGTAGGGGTCAGCCCCAGCATTTT. This codes for CAWGFTGRGQPQHF.

The chain couples TRBV6-5 to TRBJ2-5; 9 bases are a match to TRBD2. The germline V gene has CDR1 MNHEY and CDR2 SVGAGI. This CDR3 contains 15 residues. V dropped 6 bases and J dropped 5; count of bases not matched to a gene: 10. The CDR3 DNA reads TGTGCCAGCAGCCTGACTAGCGGAGGGTGGGAGACCCAGTACTTC. This encodes CASSLTSGGWETQYF.

This clone was observed a single time. J is TRBJ2-5 and V is TRBV13; 7 nucleotides agree with TRBD2. TRBJ2-7 matches the DNA end more closely, so the J call is doubtful. The length of the CDR3 is 14 residues. CDR1 and CDR2 (germline): PRHDT, FYEKMQ (reference sequence). The CDR3 here is CASSPGRGDYEQYF. CDR3 coding DNA: TGTGCCAGCAGTCCGGGCCGGGGGGACTACGAGCAGTACTTC.

This rearrangement joins TRBV29-1 to TRBJ1-2; 7 nucleotides align to TRBD1. The germline V gene encodes CDR1 SQVTM and CDR2 ANQGSEA. V lost 3 bases and J lost 3; bases outside the gene matches: 25. CDR3 length: 20 amino acids. DNA of the CDR3: TGCAGCGTTGACGATTGGGTCCTGGACAGGTTAGAGCTTAAGGACTATGGCTACACCTTC. Translating it yields CSVDDWVLDRLELKDYGYTF.